Relative to its sample, the clone carrying this T cell receptor (beta chain) is medium-sized (0.01 to 0.1%). Its antigen is as yet unknown. The sample comes from a study of T and B cells in COVID-19 patients. Looking at the study overall: COVID-19 patients gave peripheral blood either during active infection or after recovery.

Each TRB amplification used about 250-550 ng of genomic DNA from blood. BIOMED2 TRB-A/B primer pools were used in multiplex TRB PCR. TCRdb reanalysed the multiplex PCR reads using MiXCR and keeps one entry per CDR3 protein. This table has over 10,000 distinct CDR3 sequences, roughly 30% appearing once. This CDR3 comprises 14 residues. V shed 6 bases, J shed 5 bases, and the junction held 12 bases outside the gene matches. The germline V gene has CDR1 SQVTM and CDR2 ANQGSEA. Study results and caveats: Blood from mildly ill patients while symptomatic, and early samples from severe cases, were scarce.

V usage is TRBV29-1 and J usage is TRBJ2-5, with 7 bases fitting TRBD1. Sequences were obtained from blood. This receptor was identified in a human donor who had recovered from COVID-19. CDR3: CSVKKTGTRETQYF. CDR3 DNA sequence: TGCAGCGTCAAAAAGACAGGGACCAGGGAGACCCAGTACTTC.